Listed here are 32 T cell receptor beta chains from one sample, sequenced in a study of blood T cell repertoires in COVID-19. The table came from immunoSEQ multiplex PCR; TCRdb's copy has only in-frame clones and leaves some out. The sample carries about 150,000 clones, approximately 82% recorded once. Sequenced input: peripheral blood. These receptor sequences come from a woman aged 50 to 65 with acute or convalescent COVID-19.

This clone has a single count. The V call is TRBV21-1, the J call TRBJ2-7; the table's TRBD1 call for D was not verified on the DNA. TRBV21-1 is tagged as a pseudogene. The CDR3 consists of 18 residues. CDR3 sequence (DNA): TGTGCCAGCAGCAAAGCGCCAGGGACAGGTATTCCCCCCTACGAGCAGTACTTC. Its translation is CASSKAPGTGIPPYEQYF.

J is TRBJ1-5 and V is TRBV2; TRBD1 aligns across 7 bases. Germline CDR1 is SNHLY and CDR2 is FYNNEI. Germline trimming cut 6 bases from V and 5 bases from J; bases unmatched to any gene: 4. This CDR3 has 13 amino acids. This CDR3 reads CASRGDSYQPQHF. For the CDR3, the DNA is TGTGCCAGCAGAGGGGACAGTTATCAGCCCCAGCATTTT.

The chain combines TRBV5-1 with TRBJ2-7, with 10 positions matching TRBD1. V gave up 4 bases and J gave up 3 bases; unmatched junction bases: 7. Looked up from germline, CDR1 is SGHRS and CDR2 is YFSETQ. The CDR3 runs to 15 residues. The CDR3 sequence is CASSPVGTGDYEQYF. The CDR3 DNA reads TGCGCCAGCAGCCCGGTAGGGACAGGGGACTACGAGCAGTACTTC.

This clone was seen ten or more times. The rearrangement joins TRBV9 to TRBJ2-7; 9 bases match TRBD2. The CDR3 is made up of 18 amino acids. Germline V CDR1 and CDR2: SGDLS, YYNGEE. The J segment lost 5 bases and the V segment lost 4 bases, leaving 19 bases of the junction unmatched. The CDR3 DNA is TGTGCCAGCAGCCAACAGAAGGTCCAGCGGGAGGTACTCGACGAGCAGTACTTC. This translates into CASSQQKVQREVLDEQYF.

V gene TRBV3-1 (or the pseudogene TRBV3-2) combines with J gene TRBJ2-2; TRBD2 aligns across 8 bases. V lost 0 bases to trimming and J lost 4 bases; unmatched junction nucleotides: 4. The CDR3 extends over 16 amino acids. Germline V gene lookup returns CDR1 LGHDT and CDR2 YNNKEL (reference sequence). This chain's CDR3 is CASSQETLAATGELFF. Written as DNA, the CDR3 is TGTGCCAGCAGCCAAGAGACACTAGCGGCCACCGGGGAGCTGTTTTTT.

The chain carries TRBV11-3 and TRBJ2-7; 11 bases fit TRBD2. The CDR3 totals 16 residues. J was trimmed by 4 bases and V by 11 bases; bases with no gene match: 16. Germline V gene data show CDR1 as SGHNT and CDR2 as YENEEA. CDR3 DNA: TGTGCCTCAAGAGGCCTAGCGGGGGGTTTTCTTTACGAGCAGTACTTC. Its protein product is CASRGLAGGFLYEQYF.

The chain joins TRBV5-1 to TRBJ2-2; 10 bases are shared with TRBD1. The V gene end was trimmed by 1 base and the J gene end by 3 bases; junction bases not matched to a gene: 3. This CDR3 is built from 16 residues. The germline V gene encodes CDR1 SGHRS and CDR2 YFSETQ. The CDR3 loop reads CASSLYGQGDTGELFF. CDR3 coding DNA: TGCGCCAGCAGCTTGTACGGACAGGGGGACACCGGGGAGCTGTTTTTT.

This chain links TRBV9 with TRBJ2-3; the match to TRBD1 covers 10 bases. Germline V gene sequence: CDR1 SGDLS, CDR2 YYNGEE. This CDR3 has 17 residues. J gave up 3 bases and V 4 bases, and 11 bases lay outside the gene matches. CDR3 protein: CASSPPWGDRGTDTQYF. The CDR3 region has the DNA TGTGCCAGCAGCCCACCCTGGGGGGACAGGGGTACAGATACGCAGTATTTT.

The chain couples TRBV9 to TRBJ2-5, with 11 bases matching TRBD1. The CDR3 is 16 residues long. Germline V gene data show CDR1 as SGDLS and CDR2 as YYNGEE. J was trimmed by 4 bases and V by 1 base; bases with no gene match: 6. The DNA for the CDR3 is TGTGCCAGCAGCGTAACTGGGACAGGGGGGGGAGAGACCCAGTACTTC. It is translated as CASSVTGTGGGETQYF.

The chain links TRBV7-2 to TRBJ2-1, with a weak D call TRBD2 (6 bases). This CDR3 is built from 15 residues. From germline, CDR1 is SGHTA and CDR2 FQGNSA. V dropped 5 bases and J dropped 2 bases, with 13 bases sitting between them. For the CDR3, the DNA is TGTGCCAGCAGCCTGACTAGTCTCGCCTACAATGAGCAGTTCTTC. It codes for CASSLTSLAYNEQFF.

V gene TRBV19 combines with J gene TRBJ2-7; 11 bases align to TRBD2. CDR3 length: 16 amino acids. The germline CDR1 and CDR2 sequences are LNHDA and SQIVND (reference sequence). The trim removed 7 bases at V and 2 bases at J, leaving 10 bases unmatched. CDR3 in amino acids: CASKALAGGPPYEQYF. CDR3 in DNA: TGTGCCAGTAAGGCCTTAGCGGGGGGGCCCCCCTACGAGCAGTACTTC. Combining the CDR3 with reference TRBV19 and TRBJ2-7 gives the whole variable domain DGGITQSPKYLFRKEGQNVTLSCEQNLNHDAMYWYRQDPGQGLRLIYYSQIVNDFQKGDIAEGYSVSREKKESFPLTVTSAQKNPTAFYLCASKALAGGPPYEQYFGPGTRLTVT.

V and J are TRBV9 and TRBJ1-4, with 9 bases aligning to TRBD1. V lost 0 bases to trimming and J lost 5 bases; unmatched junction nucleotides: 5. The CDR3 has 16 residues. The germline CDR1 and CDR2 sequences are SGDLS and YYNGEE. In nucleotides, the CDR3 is TGTGCCAGCAGCGTAGGGGGGACAGGGCTGAATGAAAAACTGTTTTTT. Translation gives CASSVGGTGLNEKLFF. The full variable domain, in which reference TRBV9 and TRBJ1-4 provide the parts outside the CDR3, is DSGVTQTPKHLITATGQRVTLRCSPRSGDLSVYWYQQSLDQGLQFLIQYYNGEERAKGNILERFSAQQFPDLHSELNLSSLELGDSALYFCASSVGGTGLNEKLFFGSGTQLSVL.

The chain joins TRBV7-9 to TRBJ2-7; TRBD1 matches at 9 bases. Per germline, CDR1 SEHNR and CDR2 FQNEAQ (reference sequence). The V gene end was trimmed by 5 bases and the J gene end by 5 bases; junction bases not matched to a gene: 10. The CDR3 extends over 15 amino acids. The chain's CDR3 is CASSPGQGWADEQYF. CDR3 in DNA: TGTGCCAGCAGCCCCGGACAGGGGTGGGCTGACGAGCAGTACTTC.

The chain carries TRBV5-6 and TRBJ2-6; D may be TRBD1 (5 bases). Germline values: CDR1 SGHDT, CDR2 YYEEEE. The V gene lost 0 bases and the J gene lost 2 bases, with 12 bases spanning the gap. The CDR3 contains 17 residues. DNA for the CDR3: TGTGCCAGCAGCTTGGTTGCTCTAGGGGCTGGGGCCAACGTCCTGACTTTC. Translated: CASSLVALGAGANVLTF.

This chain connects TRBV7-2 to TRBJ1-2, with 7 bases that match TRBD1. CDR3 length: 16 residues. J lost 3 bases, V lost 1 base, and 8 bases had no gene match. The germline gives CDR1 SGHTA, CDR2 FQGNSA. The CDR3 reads CASSLERDRDYYGYTF. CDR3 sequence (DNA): TGTGCCAGCAGCTTAGAAAGGGACAGAGACTACTATGGCTACACCTTC.

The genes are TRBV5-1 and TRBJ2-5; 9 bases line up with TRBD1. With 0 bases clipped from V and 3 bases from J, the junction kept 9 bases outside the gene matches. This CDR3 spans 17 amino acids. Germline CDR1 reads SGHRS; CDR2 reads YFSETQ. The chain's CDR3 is CASSLGTGGLGEETQYF. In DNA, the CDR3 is TGCGCCAGCAGCTTGGGAACAGGGGGCCTGGGGGAAGAGACCCAGTACTTC.

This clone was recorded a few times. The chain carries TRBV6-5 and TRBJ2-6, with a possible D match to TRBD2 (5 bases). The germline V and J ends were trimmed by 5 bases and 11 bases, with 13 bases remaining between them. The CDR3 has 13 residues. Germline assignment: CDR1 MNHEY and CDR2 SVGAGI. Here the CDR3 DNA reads TGTGCCAGCAGTCGAAGGACTCAGGACGTCCTGACTTTC. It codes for CASSRRTQDVLTF.

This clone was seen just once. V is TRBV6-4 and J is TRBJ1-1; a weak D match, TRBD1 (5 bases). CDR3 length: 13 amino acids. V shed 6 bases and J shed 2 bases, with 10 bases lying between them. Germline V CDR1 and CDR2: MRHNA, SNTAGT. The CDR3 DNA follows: TGTGCCAGCAGCGCGGACATTAACACTGAAGCTTTCTTT. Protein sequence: CASSADINTEAFF.

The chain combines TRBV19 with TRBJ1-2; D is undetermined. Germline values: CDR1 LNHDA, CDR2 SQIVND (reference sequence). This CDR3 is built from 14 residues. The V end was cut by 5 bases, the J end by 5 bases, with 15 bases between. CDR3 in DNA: TGTGCCAGTAGTGCTCAGGAGGGCTCGTATGGCTACACCTTC. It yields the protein CASSAQEGSYGYTF.

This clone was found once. The CDR3 coding sequence is TGTGCCAGCAGCCCCGAGCGGGAGGGCCGGTACGAGCAGTACTTC. The encoded protein is CASSPEREGRYEQYF. V usage is TRBV3-1 (or the pseudogene TRBV3-2) and J usage is TRBJ2-7; 10 bases are shared with TRBD2. V gave up 4 bases and J gave up 4 bases; unmatched junction bases: 7. Germline CDR1 LGHDT, CDR2 YNNKEL (reference sequence). CDR3 length: 15 amino acids.

The CDR3 loop is CASSGTGGGNTIYF. For the CDR3, the DNA is TGTGCCAGCAGCGGGACAGGGGGCGGAAACACCATATATTTT. The gene calls are TRBV9 and TRBJ1-3; 11 bases are shared with TRBD1. V trimming: 3 bases; J trimming: 4 bases; junction bases outside the gene matches: 0. The germline gives CDR1 SGDLS, CDR2 YYNGEE. This CDR3 comprises 14 residues.

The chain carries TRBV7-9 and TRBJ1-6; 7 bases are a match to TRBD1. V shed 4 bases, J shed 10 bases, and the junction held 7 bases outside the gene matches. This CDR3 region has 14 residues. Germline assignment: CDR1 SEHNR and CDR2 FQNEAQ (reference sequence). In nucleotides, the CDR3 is TGTGCCAGCAGCTCGGGACAGTCCGGGTCACCCCTCCACTTT. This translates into CASSSGQSGSPLHF. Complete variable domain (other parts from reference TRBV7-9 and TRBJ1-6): DTGVSQNPRHKITKRGQNVTFRCDPISEHNRLYWYRQTLGQGPEFLTYFQNEAQLEKSRLLSDRFSAERPKGSFSTLEIQRTEQGDSAMYLCASSSGQSGSPLHFGNGTRLTVT.

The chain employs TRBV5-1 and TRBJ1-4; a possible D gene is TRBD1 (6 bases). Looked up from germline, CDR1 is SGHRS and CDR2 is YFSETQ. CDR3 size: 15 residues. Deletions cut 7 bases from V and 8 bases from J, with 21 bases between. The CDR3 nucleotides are TGCGCCAGCCGCCCGGGGGGCTCGAACGGGGAAAAACTGTTTTTT. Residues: CASRPGGSNGEKLFF.

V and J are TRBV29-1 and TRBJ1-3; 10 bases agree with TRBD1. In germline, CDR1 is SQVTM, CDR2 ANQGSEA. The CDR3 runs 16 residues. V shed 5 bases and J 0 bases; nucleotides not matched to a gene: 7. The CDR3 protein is CSVRGGQGHSGNTIYF. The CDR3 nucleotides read TGCAGCGTTCGGGGGGGACAGGGGCACTCTGGAAACACCATATATTTT.

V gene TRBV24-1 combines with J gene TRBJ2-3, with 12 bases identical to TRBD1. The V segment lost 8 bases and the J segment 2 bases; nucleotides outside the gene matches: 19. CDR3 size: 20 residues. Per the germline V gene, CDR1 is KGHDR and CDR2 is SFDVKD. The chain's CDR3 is CATNFSPGQGAARTTDTQYF. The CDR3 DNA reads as TGTGCCACCAATTTCTCACCGGGACAGGGGGCGGCGAGGACCACAGATACGCAGTATTTT.

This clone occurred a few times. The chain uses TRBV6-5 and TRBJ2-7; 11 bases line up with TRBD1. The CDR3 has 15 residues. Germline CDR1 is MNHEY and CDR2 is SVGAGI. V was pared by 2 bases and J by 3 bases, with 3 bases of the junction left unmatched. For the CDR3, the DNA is TGTGCCAGCAGTTACGGGACAGGGGGGATCTACGAGCAGTACTTC. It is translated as CASSYGTGGIYEQYF.

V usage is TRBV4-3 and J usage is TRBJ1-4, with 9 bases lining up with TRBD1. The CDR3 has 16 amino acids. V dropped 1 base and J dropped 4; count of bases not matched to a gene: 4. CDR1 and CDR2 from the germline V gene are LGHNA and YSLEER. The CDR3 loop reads CASSQVWDRVNEKLFF. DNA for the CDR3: TGCGCCAGCAGCCAAGTGTGGGACAGGGTTAATGAAAAACTGTTTTTT.

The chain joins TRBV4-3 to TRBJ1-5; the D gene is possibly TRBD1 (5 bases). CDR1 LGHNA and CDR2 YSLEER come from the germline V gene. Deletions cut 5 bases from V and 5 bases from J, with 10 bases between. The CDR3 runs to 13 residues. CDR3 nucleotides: TGCGCCAGCAGCTCAAAGACAGATCAGCCCCAGCATTTT. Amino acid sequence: CASSSKTDQPQHF.

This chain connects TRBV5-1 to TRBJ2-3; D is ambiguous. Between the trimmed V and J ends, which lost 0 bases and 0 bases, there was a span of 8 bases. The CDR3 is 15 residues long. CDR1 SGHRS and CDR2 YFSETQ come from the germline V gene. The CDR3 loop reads CASSLVGGSTDTQYF. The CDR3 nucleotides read TGCGCCAGCAGCTTGGTAGGCGGAAGCACAGATACGCAGTATTTT.

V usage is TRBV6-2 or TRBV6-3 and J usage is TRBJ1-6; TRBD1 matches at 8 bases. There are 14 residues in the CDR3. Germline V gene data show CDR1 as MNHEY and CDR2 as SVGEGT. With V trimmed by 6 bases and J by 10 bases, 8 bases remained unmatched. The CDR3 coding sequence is TGTGCCAGCAGCCCGGGACAGGAAGGATCACCCCTCCACTTT. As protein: CASSPGQEGSPLHF.

CDR3 sequence (DNA): TGCGCCAGCAGCTTGGTACGGGTGGGCTACAATGAGCAGTTCTTC. Amino acid sequence: CASSLVRVGYNEQFF. This sequence joins TRBV5-1 and TRBJ2-1, with D hard to call. The V end lost 0 bases, the J end lost 3 bases, and 10 bases lay between the germline ends. Looked up from germline, CDR1 is SGHRS and CDR2 is YFSETQ. The CDR3 runs to 15 residues.

The CDR3 coding sequence is TGTGCCAGCAGTCGGACAGGGTTGGAGCAGTACTTC. It is translated as CASSRTGLEQYF. J is TRBJ2-7 and V is TRBV6-2 or TRBV6-3, with 8 nucleotides matching TRBD1. The CDR3 covers 12 residues. Germline CDR1 and CDR2: MNHEY and SVGEGT. The V gene end was trimmed by 5 bases and the J gene end by 7 bases; junction bases not matched to a gene: 4.